This TCR beta chain was sequenced for a study of T cell responses to AZD1222 COVID-19 vaccine. The CDR3 totals 14 residues. V shed 3 bases and J 7 bases; nucleotides not matched to a gene: 4. From germline, CDR1 is LGHDT and CDR2 YNNKEL (reference sequence). Clones were read by immunoSEQ multiplex PCR, and TCRdb kept only the in-frame ones, dropping some. The sample holds 150,000 to 200,000 clones, 92% seen once. The TCR sequence derives from an adult in good health. The source was peripheral blood, collected on day 0 of AZD1222 vaccination. V and J are TRBV3-1 (or the pseudogene TRBV3-2) and TRBJ1-4; 8 nucleotides line up with TRBD1. The CDR3 is CASSQTDRGEKLFF. CDR3 bases: TGTGCCAGCAGCCAGACCGACAGGGGTGAAAAACTGTTTTTT.